The entry that follows covers one TCR beta chain sequence. The data stem from a study of shared clonotypes between healthy human individuals. Generated by immunoSEQ multiplex PCR, the TCRdb table keeps only in-frame clones and is missing some. The profile shows some 1.4 million clones, approximately 97% of them singletons. The origin of this receptor is a young man in good health. Source material: naive CD4+ T cells sorted from blood. The subset denotes: CD45RA+ positively selected.

DNA of the CDR3: TGCGCCAGCAGCTTGGTGGGACGAACTAATGAAAAACTGTTTTTT. This gives the protein CASSLVGRTNEKLFF. V usage is TRBV5-1 and J usage is TRBJ1-4; tentative D call: TRBD1 (5 bases). In germline, CDR1 is SGHRS, CDR2 YFSETQ. The CDR3 length is 15 residues. Trimming took off 0 bases at V and 1 base at J, with 7 bases between the two ends. The full variable domain, in which reference TRBV5-1 and TRBJ1-4 provide the parts outside the CDR3, is KAGVTQTPRYLIKTRGQQVTLSCSPISGHRSVSWYQQTPGQGLQFLFEYFSETQRNKGNFPGRFSGRQFSNSRSEMNVSTLELGDSALYLCASSLVGRTNEKLFFGSGTQLSVL.